The T cell receptor (beta chain) under discussion was sequenced for a study of blood T cell repertoires in COVID-19. Study-level background: In each case, the material was cDNA or gDNA derived from T cells, B-cell-depleted T cells, or PBMCs.

How the authors handled the data: Amplification from reference gene primers served as the basis for estimated nucleated cell counts. Generated by immunoSEQ multiplex PCR, the TCRdb table keeps only in-frame clones and is missing some. That table furnishes V, J and clone size, whereas the DNA furnished D and trimming. Of hundreds of thousands of clones in the sample, around 90% are singletons; the top ten hold about 1.5%. Looked up from germline, CDR1 is MNHEY and CDR2 is SMNVEV (reference sequence). This CDR3 region has 16 residues. Germline trimming cut 4 bases from V and 7 bases from J; bases unmatched to any gene: 8. Before being deemed recovered, Cohort 3 donors had two negative PCRs, clearance, or symptom resolution.

Specimen: PBMCs or T cells enriched from blood (not recorded which). This TCR derives from a woman in her fifties or sixties who had recovered from COVID-19. This chain links TRBV27 with TRBJ1-6, with TRBD1 matching over 9 bases. Written as DNA, the CDR3 is TGTGCCAGCAGTTCCCAACCGACAGGGGGGAATTCACCCCTCCACTTT. Translating it yields CASSSQPTGGNSPLHF.